A single sample gave rise to the 19 T cell receptor beta chains below, sequenced in a study of cytomegalovirus exposure and HLA in healthy donors. The PCR ran on 60 Vbeta and 13 Jbeta primers. Clones were read by immunoSEQ multiplex PCR, and TCRdb kept only the in-frame ones, dropping some. There are tens of thousands of clones in the sample; roughly 77% occur only once, and under 2.5% lies in the top ten. What was sequenced was PBMCs. The receptors were sampled from a man aged 35 to 55 in good health and CMV-seronegative.

Only one count was recorded for this clone. V usage is TRBV27 and J usage is TRBJ2-5; D is possibly TRBD1 (5 bases). CDR1 MNHEY and CDR2 SMNVEV come from the germline V gene (reference sequence). The CDR3 is made up of 17 amino acids. Trimming pared 5 bases from V and 0 bases from J, leaving 19 bases between. For the CDR3, the DNA is TGTGCCAGCAGTCCTACAACGCCGACAGTATACCAAGAGACCCAGTACTTC. This encodes CASSPTTPTVYQETQYF.

The rearrangement joins TRBV7-9 to TRBJ1-4; TRBD1 matches 7 bases. The CDR3 consists of 15 residues. J was trimmed by 3 bases and V by 5 bases; bases with no gene match: 6. The germline V gene encodes CDR1 SEHNR and CDR2 FQNEAQ (reference sequence). The CDR3 loop is CASSQKGAANEKLFF. For the CDR3, the DNA is TGTGCCAGCAGCCAAAAGGGGGCGGCTAATGAAAAACTGTTTTTT. Based on the CDR3 plus reference TRBV7-9 and TRBJ1-4, the full variable domain is DTGVSQNPRHKITKRGQNVTFRCDPISEHNRLYWYRQTLGQGPEFLTYFQNEAQLEKSRLLSDRFSAERPKGSFSTLEIQRTEQGDSAMYLCASSQKGAANEKLFFGSGTQLSVL.

The rearrangement links TRBV29-1 to TRBJ1-2, with 9 positions matching TRBD1. The CDR3 loop spans 14 amino acids. The trim removed 7 bases at V and 2 bases at J, leaving 8 bases unmatched. In germline, CDR1 is SQVTM, CDR2 ANQGSEA. This chain's CDR3 is CSGGPGQGNYGYTF. DNA of the CDR3: TGCAGCGGGGGACCGGGACAGGGAAACTATGGCTACACCTTC.

The rearrangement joins TRBV30 to TRBJ1-4; 8 bases agree with TRBD1. The V gene end was trimmed by 4 bases and the J gene end by 7 bases; junction bases not matched to a gene: 8. This CDR3 spans 14 amino acids. In germline, CDR1 is GTSNPN, CDR2 SVGIG (reference sequence). CDR3 region: CAWIPAGGSEKLFF. DNA for the CDR3: TGTGCCTGGATTCCGGCAGGGGGCAGTGAAAAACTGTTTTTT. The variable domain in full, with the rest retrieved from reference TRBV30 and TRBJ1-4, is SQTIHQWPATLVQPVGSPLSLECTVEGTSNPNLYWYRQAAGRGLQLLFYSVGIGQISSEVPQNLSASRPQDRQFILSSKKLLLSDSGFYLCAWIPAGGSEKLFFGSGTQLSVL.

For this clone: The sample contains more than one DNA sequence encoding this CDR3. The chain combines TRBV5-4 with TRBJ1-4; weak D call: TRBD1 (6 bases). Germline CDR1 reads SGHNT; CDR2 reads YYREEE (reference sequence). This CDR3 is built from 15 residues. Trimming took 3 bases from V and 4 from J, leaving 13 bases between them. This CDR3 is CASSSQGRSNEKLFF. The CDR3 DNA sequence: TGTGCCAGCAGCTCACAGGGCCGGAGTAATGAAAAACTGTTTTTT.

J is TRBJ1-2 and V is TRBV2; no reliable D call. Germline V lookup: CDR1 SNHLY, CDR2 FYNNEI. V lost 6 bases, J lost 1 base, and 9 bases lay in between. This CDR3 spans 13 amino acids. The CDR3 here is CASRVADNYGYTF. The DNA for the CDR3 is TGTGCCAGCAGGGTAGCAGATAACTATGGCTACACCTTC.

This clone was recorded a few times. The rearrangement links TRBV19 to TRBJ2-6, with a weak D call TRBD2 (5 bases). The length of the CDR3 is 13 residues. V lost 5 bases, J lost 3 bases, and 5 bases lay in between. Germline V gene data show CDR1 as LNHDA and CDR2 as SQIVND (reference sequence). CDR3 sequence: CASSRGGANVLTF. CDR3 in DNA: TGTGCCAGTAGTCGGGGTGGGGCCAACGTCCTGACTTTC.

The rearrangement links TRBV5-1 to TRBJ1-1; tentative D call: TRBD1 (5 bases). The CDR3 has 15 amino acids. The germline CDR1 and CDR2 sequences are SGHRS and YFSETQ. The germline V and J ends were trimmed by 2 bases and 5 bases, with 16 bases remaining between them. CDR3 sequence reads: CASSFLDWEGTEAFF. The CDR3 DNA reads as TGCGCCAGCAGCTTCTTGGACTGGGAGGGGACTGAAGCTTTCTTT. Drawing the rest from reference TRBV5-1 and TRBJ1-1, the complete variable domain is KAGVTQTPRYLIKTRGQQVTLSCSPISGHRSVSWYQQTPGQGLQFLFEYFSETQRNKGNFPGRFSGRQFSNSRSEMNVSTLELGDSALYLCASSFLDWEGTEAFFGQGTRLTVV.

The rearrangement uses TRBV28 and TRBJ1-5, with unresolved D. V lost 5 bases and J lost 4, with 12 bases in between. The length of the CDR3 is 14 residues. Germline CDR1 is MDHEN and CDR2 is SYDVKM. The CDR3 DNA follows: TGTGCCAGCAGTCCCATTATTCGGAATCAGCCCCAGCATTTT. Its translation is CASSPIIRNQPQHF.

This sequence joins TRBV29-1 and TRBJ2-3, with 12 bases identical to TRBD2. Germline V gene sequence: CDR1 SQVTM, CDR2 ANQGSEA. Unmatched junction bases numbered 7, after V lost 4 bases and J lost 2 bases. The CDR3 length is 16 residues. The chain's CDR3 is CSVVASSGGATDTQYF. CDR3 in DNA: TGCAGCGTTGTGGCCTCTAGCGGGGGGGCCACAGATACGCAGTATTTT.

The chain couples TRBV5-5 to TRBJ1-1, with unresolved D. CDR1 and CDR2 from the germline V gene are SGHKS and YYEKEE (reference sequence). The CDR3 runs to 13 residues. V lost 4 bases to trimming and J lost 0 bases, with 7 bases between them. In nucleotides, the CDR3 is TGTGCCAGCAGCCCGGACTTGAACACTGAAGCTTTCTTT. Its translation: CASSPDLNTEAFF.

V gene TRBV5-8 combines with J gene TRBJ1-4; tentatively, D is TRBD1 (5 bases). From germline, CDR1 is SGHTS and CDR2 YDEGEE. CDR3 length: 16 residues. V lost 3 bases and J lost 4, with 16 bases in between. CDR3 bases: TGTGCCAGCAGCTCCGGGCTCCCCGGGGGTAATGAAAAACTGTTTTTT. It encodes CASSSGLPGGNEKLFF.

The rearrangement links TRBV7-8 to TRBJ1-6; 8 nucleotides line up with TRBD1. In germline, CDR1 is SGHVS, CDR2 FQNEAQ. V lost 5 bases to trimming and J lost 11 bases; unmatched junction nucleotides: 11. The CDR3 runs to 15 residues. CDR3 protein: CASSPTAQGATPLHF. CDR3 DNA sequence: TGTGCCAGCAGCCCAACCGCTCAGGGGGCTACACCCCTCCACTTT.

The chain combines TRBV11-2 with TRBJ1-2; tentatively, D is TRBD1 (6 bases). The germline CDR1 and CDR2 sequences are SGHAT and FQNNGV. Trimming took 3 bases from V and 7 from J, leaving 18 bases between them. The CDR3 runs 15 residues. Written as DNA, the CDR3 is TGTGCCAGCAGCTTCTCCAGGGGCGCATATGCTGGCTACACCTTC. Its translation is CASSFSRGAYAGYTF.

This clone came up a few times. This chain uses TRBV5-8 with TRBJ1-4; maybe TRBD1 (5 bases). CDR1 SGHTS and CDR2 YDEGEE come from the germline V gene. The CDR3 length is 14 residues. The V and J ends lost 2 bases and 4 bases respectively, with 9 bases between them. CDR3 bases: TGTGCCAGCAGCTTCGACAGATATAATGAAAAACTGTTTTTT. Encoded protein: CASSFDRYNEKLFF.

The gene calls are TRBV25-1 and TRBJ1-1; the match to TRBD1 covers 8 bases. The CDR3 is made up of 13 amino acids. V shed 6 bases and J 5 bases; nucleotides not matched to a gene: 5. CDR1 and CDR2 (germline): MGHDK, SYGVNS. The CDR3 coding sequence is TGTGCCAGCAGGGGACAGGTCGGGACTGAAGCTTTCTTT. As protein: CASRGQVGTEAFF. Full variable domain (rest looked up from reference TRBV25-1 and TRBJ1-1): EADIYQTPRYLVIGTGKKITLECSQTMGHDKMYWYQQDPGMELHLIHYSYGVNSTEKGDLSSESTVSRIRTEHFPLTLESARPSHTSQYLCASRGQVGTEAFFGQGTRLTVV.

This chain uses TRBV27 with TRBJ2-7, with 7 bases aligning to TRBD2. With 7 bases clipped from V and 2 bases from J, the junction kept 11 bases outside the gene matches. This CDR3 spans 15 amino acids. Germline CDR1 reads MNHEY; CDR2 reads SMNVEV (reference sequence). CDR3 residues: CASTLRGVNPYEQYF. The CDR3 nucleotides are TGTGCCAGCACCTTACGGGGGGTAAACCCCTACGAGCAGTACTTC.

The chain uses TRBV4-1 and TRBJ2-3; tentative D call: TRBD2 (5 bases). V was clipped by 1 base and J by 5 bases, with 19 bases between them. This CDR3 spans 17 amino acids. Germline CDR1 MGHRA, CDR2 YSYEKL. CDR3 sequence reads: CASSQGSGVKRKDTQYF. The CDR3 nucleotides read TGCGCCAGCAGCCAAGGGTCCGGGGTTAAAAGGAAAGATACGCAGTATTTT.

The chain recombines TRBV7-9 with TRBJ2-7; possibly TRBD1 for D (5 bases). Germline V CDR1 and CDR2: SEHNR, FQNEAQ (reference sequence). V was shortened by 4 bases and J by 1 base, with 20 bases between the two germline ends. CDR3 length: 17 amino acids. CDR3 sequence: CASSSLGYRRGSYEQYF. The CDR3 DNA follows: TGTGCCAGCAGCTCCTTAGGATACAGAAGGGGTTCCTACGAGCAGTACTTC.